A single sample gave rise to the 10 T cell receptor beta chains below, sequenced in a study of CD8 T cells in ankylosing spondylitis. MiXCR, run by TCRdb on the 5' RACE reads, gives a single entry per CDR3 protein. The table lists approximately 30,000 distinct CDR3 sequences, roughly 7.9% of them singletons. Input material: blood. These receptor sequences come from a male donor with ankylosing spondylitis or in good health (not recorded which).

This clonotype was detected only a few times. The chain has TRBV7-2 and TRBJ2-7, with D perhaps TRBD1 (5 bases). Trimming took 1 base from V and 0 from J, leaving 10 bases between them. The germline CDR1 and CDR2 sequences are SGHTA and FQGNSA. CDR3 length equals 15 residues. The CDR3 region is CASSLGQGTSYEQYF. Here the CDR3 DNA reads TGTGCCAGCAGCTTAGGTCAGGGAACCTCCTACGAGCAGTACTTC.

The table lists this clonotype with a few counts. V gene TRBV4-3 combines with J gene TRBJ2-3; D not certain. Germline-derived CDR1 and CDR2 are LGHNA and YSLEER. CDR3 size: 15 residues. Trimming removed 0 bases at V and 4 bases at J, with 11 bases between. CDR3 in amino acids: CASSQDPRSSDTQYF. The CDR3 DNA follows: TGCGCCAGCAGCCAAGATCCAAGGAGTTCAGATACGCAGTATTTT.

This sequence joins TRBV7-2 and TRBJ2-7; D is possibly TRBD2 (6 bases). There are 13 residues in the CDR3. CDR1 SGHTA and CDR2 FQGNSA come from the germline V gene. V shed 3 bases and J shed 7 bases, with 13 bases lying between them. CDR3 DNA sequence: TGTGCCAGCAGCTTGTTGACTAGTAGTGAGCAGTACTTC. This codes for CASSLLTSSEQYF. The full variable domain, its missing parts supplied by reference TRBV7-2 and TRBJ2-7, is GAGVSQSPSNKVTEKGKDVELRCDPISGHTALYWYRQSLGQGLEFLIYFQGNSAPDKSGLPSDRFSAERTGGSVSTLTIQRTQQEDSAVYLCASSLLTSSEQYFGPGTRLTVT.

The chain recombines TRBV2 with TRBJ1-5; D uncertain. CDR1 and CDR2 from the germline V gene are SNHLY and FYNNEI. The CDR3 runs to 14 residues. The ends were cut back, 0 bases at V and 5 bases at J, with 8 bases in the middle. This chain's CDR3 is CASSEATGYQPQHF. DNA of the CDR3: TGTGCCAGCAGTGAAGCGACGGGGTATCAGCCCCAGCATTTT.

By sample fraction, this clonotype is medium-sized. The genes are TRBV28 and TRBJ2-2; D might be TRBD1 or TRBD2, each matching 5 bases. The germline V gene encodes CDR1 MDHEN and CDR2 SYDVKM. V lost 4 bases and J lost 4, with 25 bases in between. The CDR3 covers 19 residues. CDR3 DNA: TGTGCCAGCAGTTCCCCCCGGGACCCAAGGGTGACCCTCACCGGGGAGCTGTTTTTT. This encodes CASSSPRDPRVTLTGELFF.

This clonotype is classed as medium-sized. The J gene is TRBJ1-6, the V gene TRBV7-2, with no clear D. From germline, CDR1 is SGHTA and CDR2 FQGNSA. The CDR3 is 12 residues long. Trimming shortened V by 4 bases and J by 8 bases, and 6 bases separated the two germline ends. The CDR3 DNA reads TGTGCCAGCAGCTCGGGTCATTCACCCCTCCACTTT. Translating it yields CASSSGHSPLHF.

There are many counts of this clonotype. The V gene is TRBV7-2, the J gene TRBJ2-7; D gene unclear. There are 13 residues in the CDR3. Trimming left V 2 bases short and J 4 bases short, with 9 bases between. From germline, CDR1 is SGHTA and CDR2 FQGNSA. The DNA for the CDR3 is TGTGCCAGCAGCTTATCCCGGAATTACGAGCAGTACTTC. This gives the protein CASSLSRNYEQYF.

This clonotype was seen more than once but under ten times. The gene calls are TRBV7-2 and TRBJ2-7; D assignment may be TRBD1 or TRBD2 (5 bases each). CDR1 SGHTA and CDR2 FQGNSA come from the germline V gene. V was shortened by 8 bases and J by 6 bases, with 11 bases between the two germline ends. The CDR3 spans 11 residues. CDR3 DNA: TGTGCCAGCGGGACGTGGGGCGAGCAGTACTTC. This sequence encodes CASGTWGEQYF.

This clonotype was seen ten or more times. The genes are TRBV29-1 and TRBJ1-2, with 7 bases lining up with TRBD1. The CDR3 is 12 residues long. Germline trimming cut 7 bases from V and 4 bases from J; bases unmatched to any gene: 6. In germline, CDR1 is SQVTM, CDR2 ANQGSEA. The CDR3 coding sequence is TGCAGCGGTTACGGACAGGCCTATGGCTACACCTTC. Its protein is CSGYGQAYGYTF.

The table lists this clonotype with many counts. The J gene is TRBJ1-4, the V gene TRBV9, with TRBD1 identical over 7 bases. The germline gives CDR1 SGDLS, CDR2 YYNGEE. The trim removed 4 bases at V and 7 bases at J, leaving 7 bases unmatched. The CDR3 spans 14 residues. The CDR3: CASSTQGIGEKLFF. The CDR3 bases are TGTGCCAGCAGCACACAGGGGATTGGTGAAAAACTGTTTTTT.